The 31 T cell receptor beta chains listed next were all sequenced from one sample in a study of identical twins. A single record per CDR3 protein comes from TCRdb applying MiXCR to the 5' RACE reads. The sample shows roughly 770,000 distinct CDR3 sequences, approximately 18% of them seen only once. The sample was also linked to a second study, of T cells expressing NK-cell markers.

The source material was PBMCs. These receptors all stem from a woman under 30 in good health.

V and J are TRBV12-3 or TRBV12-4 and TRBJ1-2; 8 bases align to TRBD1. Losses at the gene ends were 7 bases for V and 8 bases for J; bases not matched to a gene: 9. There are 13 residues in the CDR3. CDR3 nucleotide sequence: TGTGCCAGCAATTCCCAGGGGGCGGTCGGCTACACCTTC. Its translation is CASNSQGAVGYTF.

V and J are TRBV7-2 and TRBJ2-7; D perhaps matches TRBD2 (5 bases). Germline V gives CDR1 SGHTA, CDR2 FQGNSA. This CDR3 region has 16 residues. V was cut by 5 bases and J by 4 bases, with 21 bases left in between. The CDR3 DNA reads TGTGCCAGCAGCCGTACACCCTTTCATCGGGGTTACGAGCAGTACTTC. It encodes CASSRTPFHRGYEQYF.

Many counts were recorded for this clonotype. This sequence joins TRBV5-1 and TRBJ2-7; 11 bases agree with TRBD1. This CDR3 spans 14 amino acids. Trimming at V came to 4 bases and at J to 3 bases, leaving 3 bases not matched to a gene. Germline V lookup: CDR1 SGHRS, CDR2 YFSETQ. CDR3 bases: TGCGCCAGCAGCCTCGGGACAGGGGGCTACGAGCAGTACTTC. It yields the protein CASSLGTGGYEQYF. Full variable domain (rest looked up from reference TRBV5-1 and TRBJ2-7): KAGVTQTPRYLIKTRGQQVTLSCSPISGHRSVSWYQQTPGQGLQFLFEYFSETQRNKGNFPGRFSGRQFSNSRSEMNVSTLELGDSALYLCASSLGTGGYEQYFGPGTRLTVT.

The chain employs TRBV18 and TRBJ2-7; 8 bases fit TRBD1. V dropped 3 bases and J dropped 4; count of bases not matched to a gene: 5. Per the germline V gene, CDR1 is KGHSH and CDR2 is LQKENI. This CDR3 comprises 14 residues. The chain's CDR3 is CASSPQGAGYEQYF. Written as DNA, the CDR3 is TGTGCCAGCTCACCTCAGGGGGCGGGATACGAGCAGTACTTC.

This clonotype has a handful of counts. V usage is TRBV12-3 or TRBV12-4 and J usage is TRBJ1-2; possible D gene TRBD1, 5 bases. V lost 7 bases, J lost 2 bases, and 14 bases lay in between. The CDR3 consists of 14 residues. For the CDR3, the DNA is TGTGCCAGCAATCCGAACAGGCGGAACTATGGCTACACCTTC. The encoded protein is CASNPNRRNYGYTF.

The chain combines TRBV10-3 with TRBJ2-7; 7 bases are shared with TRBD1. Germline lookup yields CDR1 ENHRY and CDR2 SYGVKD. The V segment lost 4 bases and the J segment 2 bases; nucleotides outside the gene matches: 2. The CDR3 is made up of 13 amino acids. The CDR3 region has the DNA TGTGCCATCAGTGCGACAGGGACCTACGAGCAGTACTTC. Its translation: CAISATGTYEQYF.

This clonotype occurred a few times. CDR3 loop: CATSRDYSYGYTF. In DNA form, the CDR3 reads TGTGCCACCAGCAGAGATTACAGCTATGGCTACACCTTC. The chain is built from TRBV15 and TRBJ1-2; D gene uncertain. Germline assignment: CDR1 LNHNV and CDR2 YYDKDF (reference sequence). Trimming shortened V by 0 bases and J by 4 bases, and 6 bases separated the two germline ends. This CDR3 has 13 residues.

This clonotype was seen only a few times. The genes are TRBV6-6 and TRBJ1-1, with no clear D. The ends were cut back, 2 bases at V and 6 bases at J, with 7 bases in the middle. This CDR3 has 12 amino acids. Germline V lookup: CDR1 MNHNY, CDR2 SVGAGI (reference sequence). The CDR3 DNA reads as TGTGCCAGCAGTTACACACCGGCTGAAGCTTTCTTT. This codes for CASSYTPAEAFF.

This clonotype was observed a few times. The chain combines TRBV12-3 or TRBV12-4 with TRBJ2-1; D gene uncertain. This CDR3 contains 12 residues. V gave up 3 bases and J gave up 10 bases, with 10 bases separating them. The CDR3 reads CASSLIGPEQFF. CDR3 sequence (DNA): TGTGCCAGCAGTTTGATAGGTCCCGAGCAGTTCTTC.

The chain carries TRBV20-1 and TRBJ2-1; a weak D match, TRBD1 (6 bases). CDR3 length: 14 residues. Germline lookup yields CDR1 DFQATT and CDR2 SNEGSKA (reference sequence). Trimming took off 6 bases at V and 2 bases at J, with 14 bases between the two ends. The CDR3 DNA follows: TGCAGTGCCAGAACAGGGAGCCCCTACAATGAGCAGTTCTTC. This codes for CSARTGSPYNEQFF.

The J gene is TRBJ2-7, the V gene TRBV12-3 or TRBV12-4, with 8 bases aligning to TRBD2. J gave up 5 bases and V 2 bases, and 8 bases lay outside the gene matches. The CDR3 has 15 amino acids. The CDR3 protein is CASSLWEAGAHEQYF. As DNA, the CDR3 is TGTGCCAGCAGTTTATGGGAAGCGGGAGCCCACGAGCAGTACTTC.

V gene TRBV20-1 combines with J gene TRBJ2-2; D gene uncertain. This CDR3 has 15 amino acids. Per the germline V gene, CDR1 is DFQATT and CDR2 is SNEGSKA (reference sequence). V was pared by 3 bases and J by 0 bases, with 11 bases between. The CDR3 DNA reads as TGCAGTGCTAGGGGTCAAGACACGAACACCGGGGAGCTGTTTTTT. Translating gives CSARGQDTNTGELFF.

This clonotype was seen more than once but under ten times. The chain uses TRBV20-1 and TRBJ2-2, with TRBD2 matching over 10 bases. CDR1 and CDR2 from the germline V gene are DFQATT and SNEGSKA (reference sequence). V shed 0 bases, J shed 1 base, and the junction held 5 bases outside the gene matches. The CDR3 is made up of 17 amino acids. The CDR3 DNA follows: TGCAGTGCTAGAGATTTATTAGCGGGAGGGAACACCGGGGAGCTGTTTTTT. It encodes CSARDLLAGGNTGELFF.

The chain has TRBV6-2 or TRBV6-3 and TRBJ2-1; 7 bases are shared with TRBD2. The length of the CDR3 is 18 residues. Germline V lookup: CDR1 MNHEY, CDR2 SVGEGT. V lost 0 bases and J lost 3; bases outside the gene matches: 11. The DNA for the CDR3 is TGTGCCAGCAGTTACTCTGGTCCGGGGGAGGGTAACTACAATGAGCAGTTCTTC. Protein sequence: CASSYSGPGEGNYNEQFF.

There are many counts of this clonotype. V is TRBV7-6 and J is TRBJ2-3, with D possibly being TRBD2 (6 bases). The CDR3 runs to 15 residues. V lost 0 bases and J lost 4, with 11 bases in between. Germline V gene sequence: CDR1 SGHVS, CDR2 FNYEAQ. The CDR3 region has the DNA TGTGCCAGCAGCTTAGCCGCGGGACGCTCAGATACGCAGTATTTT. The encoded protein is CASSLAAGRSDTQYF.

The genes are TRBV6-1 and TRBJ2-7; no firm D call. Germline assignment: CDR1 MNHNS and CDR2 SASEGT. The CDR3 spans 15 residues. Trimming took off 3 bases at V and 4 bases at J, with 16 bases between the two ends. The CDR3: CASSDDDGSWYEQYF. CDR3 in DNA: TGTGCCAGCAGTGACGACGACGGTAGCTGGTACGAGCAGTACTTC.

This clonotype was counted between two and nine times. The V gene is TRBV5-1, the J gene TRBJ1-1; TRBD1 matches 9 bases. This CDR3 is 13 amino acids long. The V and J ends lost 4 bases and 5 bases, in that order; junction bases with no gene match: 3. Germline values: CDR1 SGHRS, CDR2 YFSETQ. The CDR3 region is CASSQGTGTEAFF. Here the CDR3 DNA reads TGCGCCAGCAGCCAAGGGACAGGGACTGAAGCTTTCTTT.

This clonotype was detected a few times. The V gene is TRBV27, the J gene TRBJ1-1, with D perhaps matching TRBD1 (6 bases). V was pared by 8 bases and J by 3 bases, with 19 bases between. CDR3 length: 15 amino acids. Germline V gene data show CDR1 as MNHEY and CDR2 as SMNVEV (reference sequence). In DNA, the CDR3 is TGTGCCAGCCGAAAATCCGACAGGAGGCACACTGAAGCTTTCTTT. Translated: CASRKSDRRHTEAFF.

Here the CDR3 reads CSARFPAKDEQYF. CDR3 in DNA: TGCAGTGCGCGGTTCCCAGCTAAGGACGAGCAGTACTTC. This sequence joins TRBV20-1 and TRBJ2-7; D is unresolved. This CDR3 is built from 13 residues. In germline, CDR1 is DFQATT, CDR2 SNEGSKA (reference sequence). Deletions cut 6 bases from V and 5 bases from J, with 17 bases between.

The gene calls are TRBV12-3 or TRBV12-4 and TRBJ2-1; 12 bases map to TRBD2. The CDR3 contains 16 residues. Unmatched junction bases numbered 4, after V lost 5 bases and J lost 2 bases. The CDR3 region has the DNA TGTGCCAGCAGTGTGACTAGCGGGGGCCCCTACAATGAGCAGTTCTTC. Residues: CASSVTSGGPYNEQFF.

This clonotype appeared a few times. This chain joins TRBV15 and TRBJ2-4; D is perhaps TRBD1 (5 bases). Per germline, CDR1 LNHNV and CDR2 YYDKDF (reference sequence). Between the trimmed V and J ends, which lost 0 bases and 0 bases, there was a span of 15 bases. This CDR3 has 18 residues. The CDR3 spells CATSREGLGRVAKNIQYF. DNA of the CDR3: TGTGCCACCAGCAGAGAAGGGCTCGGCAGGGTAGCCAAAAACATTCAGTACTTC.

This clonotype was recorded a few times. The chain links TRBV5-1 to TRBJ1-1, with a possible D match to TRBD1 (5 bases). Germline V gives CDR1 SGHRS, CDR2 YFSETQ. CDR3 length: 14 residues. V dropped 4 bases and J dropped 1 base, with 11 bases sitting between them. The CDR3 DNA follows: TGCGCCAGCAGCCCGGGACCAAGGAACACTGAAGCTTTCTTT. The encoded protein is CASSPGPRNTEAFF.

This clonotype was picked up a small number of times. The genes are TRBV12-3 or TRBV12-4 and TRBJ1-2; D is ambiguous. Trimming took 8 bases from V and 5 from J, leaving 12 bases between them. The CDR3 extends over 12 amino acids. This CDR3 reads CASGRDGYGYTF. CDR3 coding DNA: TGTGCCAGCGGGCGGGATGGATATGGCTACACCTTC.

Ten or more counts support this clonotype. The chain uses TRBV20-1 and TRBJ1-5, with 8 bases aligning to TRBD1. The CDR3 runs to 14 residues. Germline assignment: CDR1 DFQATT and CDR2 SNEGSKA (reference sequence). V dropped 1 base and J dropped 7; count of bases not matched to a gene: 6. The DNA of the CDR3 is TGCAGTGCTAGAGTCGGACAGGGTGACCAGCCCCAGCATTTT. Translation gives CSARVGQGDQPQHF.

The gene calls are TRBV12-3 or TRBV12-4 and TRBJ2-5; D perhaps matches TRBD2 (7 bases). V lost 3 bases and J lost 1, with 12 bases in between. CDR3 length equals 15 residues. The CDR3 DNA reads TGTGCCAGCAGTTTTAGGGGGGGTCGCCAAGAGACCCAGTACTTC. Translated: CASSFRGGRQETQYF.

Details on this clonotype: This likely came from a read error, as a far larger clone is one base away. J is TRBJ2-3 and V is TRBV12-3 or TRBV12-4; no definite D call. CDR3 size: 13 residues. CDR3 coding DNA: TGTGCCAGCAGTTTAGTGAGCACAGATACGCGGTATTTT. Amino acid sequence: CASSLVSTDTRYF.

Only a few counts were recorded for this clonotype. The J gene is TRBJ2-1, the V gene TRBV4-3, with 8 bases identical to TRBD2. This CDR3 contains 18 residues. The V segment lost 3 bases and the J segment 8 bases; nucleotides outside the gene matches: 18. The V gene's germline CDR1 is LGHNA and CDR2 YSLEER. The CDR3 loop is CASSQAGTGLAWNHEQFF. The CDR3 bases are TGCGCCAGCAGCCAGGCCGGAACTGGACTAGCTTGGAACCATGAGCAGTTCTTC.

The CDR3: CASSPGIQAFF. DNA of the CDR3: TGTGCCAGCAGCCCGGGGATCCAAGCTTTCTTT. V is TRBV7-6 and J is TRBJ1-1; D remains ambiguous. Deletions cut 5 bases from V and 9 bases from J, with 10 bases between. Germline V gene data show CDR1 as SGHVS and CDR2 as FNYEAQ. The CDR3 has 11 residues.

The V call is TRBV6-5, the J call TRBJ2-1; TRBD1 might be the D (6 bases). Germline assignment: CDR1 MNHEY and CDR2 SVGAGI. The CDR3 totals 12 residues. Trimming took off 6 bases at V and 10 bases at J, with 13 bases between the two ends. The CDR3 spells CASRRQGQEQFF. The CDR3 nucleotides read TGTGCCAGCAGACGCCAGGGGCAGGAGCAGTTCTTC.

V gene TRBV12-3 or TRBV12-4 combines with J gene TRBJ2-2; no firm D call. This CDR3 has 13 residues. V shed 6 bases and J shed 6 bases, with 11 bases lying between them. In nucleotides, the CDR3 is TGTGCCAGCAGCCTCGTCGGTCCCGGGGAGCTGTTTTTT. It is translated as CASSLVGPGELFF.

The J gene is TRBJ1-2, the V gene TRBV12-5; no clear D gene. Germline V gives CDR1 LGHNT, CDR2 FRNRAP. This CDR3 spans 14 amino acids. V lost 7 bases to trimming and J lost 8 bases, with 20 bases between them. This CDR3 reads CASAQGRGMEGYTF. The DNA of the CDR3 is TGTGCTAGTGCCCAAGGACGGGGTATGGAAGGCTACACCTTC. Variable domain in full (rest from reference TRBV12-5 and TRBJ1-2): DARVTQTPRHKVTEMGQEVTMRCQPILGHNTVFWYRQTMMQGLELLAYFRNRAPLDDSGMPKDRFSAEMPDATLATLKIQPSEPRDSAVYFCASAQGRGMEGYTFGSGTRLTVV.